The T cell receptor beta chain under discussion was sequenced for a study of T cells in Graves' hyperthyroidism and ophthalmopathy. Study-level information: Peripheral blood samples were taken at initial diagnosis, prior to any treatment. Points from the study as a whole: A 13 V-J model separated ophthalmopathy from stable hyperthyroidism. Peripheral blood also featured most of the thyroid clonotypes expanded above 0.001.

RNA transcripts served as the template for amplifying TCR beta CDR3 regions. TCR CDR3 regions were first amplified by RT-PCR with HTBI primers. TCRdb reanalysed the multiplex PCR reads using MiXCR and keeps one entry per CDR3 protein. Found here are a few hundred thousand distinct CDR3 sequences, about a sixth of them singletons; the top ten hold approximately 3.5%. The study included ophthalmopathy patients with Clinical Activity Score at least 3, NOSPECS grade at least 4 and duration under 3 months. In regard to this clonotype: The antigen is unknown.

This TCR came from a woman aged 40 to 50 with Graves' ophthalmopathy. Sequencing used blood.

The CDR3 nucleotides read TGTGCCAGCAGTTTAGACAGGGGAAATGCTGGCTACACCTTC. Protein product: CASSLDRGNAGYTF. This chain joins TRBV6-5 and TRBJ1-2; TRBD1 agrees at 8 bases. J lost 7 bases, V lost 4 bases, and 8 bases had no gene match. The CDR3 covers 14 residues. The germline gives CDR1 MNHEY, CDR2 SVGAGI.